Below, 23 T cell receptor beta chains from the same sample are listed, as sequenced in a study of persistence of HIV-infected CD4 T cells. Overlapping HIV-1 Gag 15-mer peptides at about 1 ug per peptide per mL were used. CD4+ T cells upregulating both CD40 ligand and CD69 were sorted as responding cells. The libraries were made with immunoSEQ version 4 in survey mode. The protocol was immunoSEQ multiplex PCR, while the TCRdb copy is restricted to in-frame clones and leaves out a portion. The sample has about 32,000 clones, approximately 70% seen once. Their antigens remain unidentified. The sample was CD4+ T cells sorted from PBMCs after 18-hour stimulation, taken from a patient who received antiretroviral therapy. The receptor source for this set is an adult man with HIV who was CMV-seropositive.

This clone has more than one count but fewer than ten. The genes are TRBV19 and TRBJ2-1; TRBD1 agrees at 10 bases. The trim removed 1 base at V and 7 bases at J, leaving 4 bases unmatched. Germline values: CDR1 LNHDA, CDR2 SQIVND (reference sequence). The length of the CDR3 is 15 residues. CDR3 protein: CASSIGDRGRNEQFF. CDR3 DNA: TGTGCCAGTAGTATAGGGGACAGGGGAAGAAATGAGCAGTTCTTC.

This clone came up once. The CDR3 region has the DNA TGTGCCAGCAGAGGGACAGGGGTCCTTGATGAAGCTTTCTTT. Translation gives CASRGTGVLDEAFF. The V gene is TRBV2, the J gene TRBJ1-1, with 10 bases matching TRBD1. The CDR3 extends over 14 amino acids. CDR1 is SNHLY, CDR2 FYNNEI, per germline. With 6 bases clipped from V and 7 bases from J, the junction kept 8 bases outside the gene matches.

This chain links TRBV5-1 with TRBJ2-5, with 9 bases matching TRBD1. The V segment lost 6 bases and the J segment 3 bases; nucleotides outside the gene matches: 6. The CDR3 contains 14 residues. Germline V CDR1 and CDR2: SGHRS, YFSETQ. CDR3 protein: CASTRGTGKETQYF. CDR3 coding DNA: TGCGCCAGCACCCGAGGGACAGGGAAAGAGACCCAGTACTTC.

V usage is TRBV10-3 and J usage is TRBJ1-5; TRBD1 matches at 7 bases. The CDR3 is 15 residues long. Unmatched junction bases numbered 11, after V lost 10 bases and J lost 2 bases. Germline V gene data show CDR1 as ENHRY and CDR2 as SYGVKD. As DNA, the CDR3 is TGTGCCACCGTAGAGGGGGCTGGAGGCAATCAGCCCCAGCATTTT. Translated, it gives CATVEGAGGNQPQHF.

This chain joins TRBV28 and TRBJ2-5; tentatively, D is TRBD1 or TRBD2 (7 bases each). V dropped 5 bases and J dropped 4 bases, with 17 bases sitting between them. The CDR3 is 15 amino acids. Germline V gene sequence: CDR1 MDHEN, CDR2 SYDVKM. The CDR3 bases are TGTGCCAGCAGTCCAGGGGGAGGGGGAGGAGAGACCCAGTACTTC. The encoded protein is CASSPGGGGGETQYF.

The chain is built from TRBV5-1 and TRBJ1-4, with 7 bases aligning to TRBD1. This CDR3 is built from 16 residues. CDR1 and CDR2 (germline): SGHRS, YFSETQ. V lost 3 bases and J lost 8; bases outside the gene matches: 13. CDR3 coding DNA: TGCGCCAGCAGCTCGGGACAGTTTTCATTAAAGGAAAAACTGTTTTTT. It translates to CASSSGQFSLKEKLFF.

This chain uses TRBV5-1 with TRBJ1-6, with 8 positions matching TRBD1. The CDR3 runs 15 residues. Germline V CDR1 and CDR2: SGHRS, YFSETQ. V lost 0 bases and J lost 10; bases outside the gene matches: 6. CDR3 DNA: TGCGCCAGCAGCTTGGCCGGGACAGGTCCGTCACCCCTCCACTTT. Protein: CASSLAGTGPSPLHF. Drawing the rest from reference TRBV5-1 and TRBJ1-6, the complete variable domain is KAGVTQTPRYLIKTRGQQVTLSCSPISGHRSVSWYQQTPGQGLQFLFEYFSETQRNKGNFPGRFSGRQFSNSRSEMNVSTLELGDSALYLCASSLAGTGPSPLHFGNGTRLTVT.

The chain carries TRBV6-4 and TRBJ2-3, with D possibly matching TRBD1 (5 bases). Trimming took off 5 bases at V and 2 bases at J, with 8 bases between the two ends. Germline V gene data show CDR1 as MRHNA and CDR2 as SNTAGT. CDR3 length: 13 residues. Here the CDR3 reads CASSKGFTDTQYF. The CDR3, as DNA: TGTGCCAGCAGTAAGGGGTTCACAGATACGCAGTATTTT.

The chain couples TRBV25-1 to TRBJ2-1; D is unclear. Germline-derived CDR1 and CDR2 are MGHDK and SYGVNS. CDR3 length: 12 amino acids. V was cut by 6 bases and J by 7 bases, with 10 bases left in between. CDR3 residues: CASSQLGNEQFF. Here the CDR3 DNA reads TGTGCCAGCAGCCAATTAGGAAATGAGCAGTTCTTC.

The chain carries TRBV19 and TRBJ1-2; D unresolved. CDR3 size: 14 residues. The germline CDR1 and CDR2 sequences are LNHDA and SQIVND (reference sequence). The V end lost 2 bases, the J end lost 7 bases, and 14 bases lay between the germline ends. CDR3 residues: CASSITLSPGGYTF. CDR3 in DNA: TGTGCCAGTAGTATAACCCTAAGCCCGGGTGGCTACACCTTC.

The CDR3 nucleotides read TGTGCCAGCAGACTCGGACAGATTAGCAATCAGCCCCAGCATTTT. Amino acid sequence: CASRLGQISNQPQHF. The V gene is TRBV27, the J gene TRBJ1-5; D is perhaps TRBD1 (6 bases). Trimming took off 6 bases at V and 0 bases at J, with 12 bases between the two ends. The CDR3 covers 15 residues. CDR1 MNHEY and CDR2 SMNVEV come from the germline V gene (reference sequence).

This clone has only a few counts. The genes are TRBV2 and TRBJ1-6, with TRBD1 matching over 9 bases. Germline assignment: CDR1 SNHLY and CDR2 FYNNEI. J lost 12 bases, V lost 7 bases, and 7 bases had no gene match. CDR3 size: 13 residues. CDR3 bases: TGTGCCAGCAACACGGGACAGGGAGAACCCCTCCACTTT. It yields the protein CASNTGQGEPLHF.

This chain links TRBV3-1 (or the pseudogene TRBV3-2) with TRBJ2-3; 7 bases align to TRBD2. CDR3 size: 15 residues. Germline V CDR1 and CDR2: LGHDT, YNNKEL (reference sequence). V lost 5 bases, J lost 6 bases, and 11 bases stayed unmatched. The CDR3 DNA is TGTGCCAGCAGCTGGGAGCGGGGTGGTGCGGATACGCAGTATTTT. Encoded protein: CASSWERGGADTQYF.

V usage is TRBV2 and J usage is TRBJ2-7, with D tentatively TRBD1 or TRBD2 (5 bases each). The CDR3 totals 13 residues. CDR1 is SNHLY, CDR2 FYNNEI, per germline. Trimming pared 5 bases from V and 4 bases from J, leaving 12 bases between. As DNA, the CDR3 is TGTGCCAGCAGTACCGGGGACCGATACGAGCAGTACTTC. Protein sequence: CASSTGDRYEQYF. Looking up the rest from reference TRBV2 and TRBJ2-7 gives the full variable domain: EPEVTQTPSHQVTQMGQEVILRCVPISNHLYFYWYRQILGQKVEFLVSFYNNEISEKSEIFDDQFSVERPDGSNFTLKIRSTKLEDSAMYFCASSTGDRYEQYFGPGTRLTVT.

V and J are TRBV19 and TRBJ2-5; TRBD1 agrees at 9 bases. Germline CDR1 LNHDA, CDR2 SQIVND (reference sequence). The CDR3 is 15 amino acids. V was pared by 6 bases and J by 5 bases, with 10 bases of the junction left unmatched. The DNA of the CDR3 is TGTGCCAGTAGAAAGACAGGGGGGACGTGGGAGACCCAGTACTTC. Its protein is CASRKTGGTWETQYF.

The V call is TRBV10-1, the J call TRBJ2-6; no firm D call. The CDR3 loop spans 15 amino acids. Trimming took off 5 bases at V and 4 bases at J, with 12 bases between the two ends. The germline V gene encodes CDR1 WNHNN and CDR2 SYGVQD (reference sequence). The CDR3: CASSWASPGANVLTF. The CDR3 nucleotides are TGCGCCAGCAGTTGGGCCTCACCGGGGGCCAACGTCCTGACTTTC.

V gene TRBV6-5 combines with J gene TRBJ2-4; D is possibly TRBD1 (6 bases). Germline-derived CDR1 and CDR2 are MNHEY and SVGAGI. This CDR3 is built from 15 residues. V was pared by 7 bases and J by 1 base, with 14 bases between. CDR3 sequence reads: CASNQGSGAKNIQYF. In DNA, the CDR3 is TGTGCCAGCAATCAGGGGTCGGGGGCCAAAAACATTCAGTACTTC.

This rearrangement joins TRBV20-1 to TRBJ1-5; 7 nucleotides align to TRBD1. Germline V gene sequence: CDR1 DFQATT, CDR2 SNEGSKA (reference sequence). Germline trimming cut 3 bases from V and 1 base from J; bases unmatched to any gene: 9. The CDR3 has 16 amino acids. The CDR3: CSASINRGRSNQPQHF. The CDR3 bases are TGCAGTGCTAGTATAAACAGGGGTCGAAGCAATCAGCCCCAGCATTTT.

CDR3 amino acids: CASSIGQGRTEAFF. In DNA, the CDR3 is TGTGCCAGTAGTATTGGACAGGGCCGCACTGAAGCTTTCTTT. The chain combines TRBV19 with TRBJ1-1, with TRBD1 identical over 8 bases. The CDR3 runs 14 residues. Germline loops: CDR1 LNHDA, CDR2 SQIVND (reference sequence). The V gene end was trimmed by 3 bases and the J gene end by 4 bases; junction bases not matched to a gene: 4.

The genes are TRBV10-3 and TRBJ2-7; TRBD1 might be the D (6 bases). With 6 bases removed from V and 3 bases from J, the gap between germline ends came to 15 bases. Germline loops: CDR1 ENHRY, CDR2 SYGVKD. The CDR3 has 14 residues. DNA for the CDR3: TGTGCCATCAGGCCACAGGGTAGGGACTACGAGCAGTACTTC. Translation: CAIRPQGRDYEQYF.

The chain couples TRBV28 to TRBJ1-5; no clear D. This CDR3 has 15 amino acids. Per germline, CDR1 MDHEN and CDR2 SYDVKM. Trimming took off 7 bases at V and 2 bases at J, with 15 bases between the two ends. The CDR3, as DNA: TGTGCCAGCATTTCCCCGGGTCCTCGCAATCAGCCCCAGCATTTT. It is translated as CASISPGPRNQPQHF.

This chain uses TRBV27 with TRBJ2-1; 7 nucleotides agree with TRBD2. The junction had 13 bases not matched to a gene; V was cut back by 2 bases and J by 3 bases. Germline CDR1 MNHEY, CDR2 SMNVEV (reference sequence). The CDR3 is 18 residues long. The CDR3 DNA follows: TGTGCCAGCAGTTTAGGCTGGGGAAGGACTAGGGACTACAATGAGCAGTTCTTC. It codes for CASSLGWGRTRDYNEQFF.

The chain has TRBV7-8 and TRBJ1-5, with D unresolved. Between the trimmed V and J ends, which lost 2 bases and 2 bases, there was a span of 10 bases. Germline CDR1 SGHVS, CDR2 FQNEAQ. The CDR3 is 15 amino acids. The CDR3 bases are TGTGCCAGCAGCTTAACAGAGATGGGCAATCAGCCCCAGCATTTT. Protein product: CASSLTEMGNQPQHF.